The sequence of this T cell receptor (beta chain) was determined in a study of blood T cells in healthy people across ages. For this clonotype: Its antigen is not known.

A second PCR, run for about 7 to 11 cycles, used a sample-barcoded 5' primer plus a J-beta primer mix. A single record per CDR3 protein comes from TCRdb applying MiXCR to the 5' RACE reads. The sample includes some 1,500,000 distinct CDR3 sequences, 40% to 45% seen only once; the top ten take under 5%. General study points: Age brought a roughly linear fall in TCR beta diversity measured per million T cells.

This CDR3 is 13 amino acids long. V gave up 1 base and J gave up 6 bases; unmatched junction bases: 2. Germline-derived CDR1 and CDR2 are MDHEN and SYDVKM. The chain has TRBV28 and TRBJ1-2; 7 bases match TRBD1. Source material: blood. The source of this sequence is a young woman in good health. CDR3 region: CASSLFRGNGYTF. CDR3 nucleotides: TGTGCCAGCAGTTTATTCAGGGGGAATGGCTACACCTTC.